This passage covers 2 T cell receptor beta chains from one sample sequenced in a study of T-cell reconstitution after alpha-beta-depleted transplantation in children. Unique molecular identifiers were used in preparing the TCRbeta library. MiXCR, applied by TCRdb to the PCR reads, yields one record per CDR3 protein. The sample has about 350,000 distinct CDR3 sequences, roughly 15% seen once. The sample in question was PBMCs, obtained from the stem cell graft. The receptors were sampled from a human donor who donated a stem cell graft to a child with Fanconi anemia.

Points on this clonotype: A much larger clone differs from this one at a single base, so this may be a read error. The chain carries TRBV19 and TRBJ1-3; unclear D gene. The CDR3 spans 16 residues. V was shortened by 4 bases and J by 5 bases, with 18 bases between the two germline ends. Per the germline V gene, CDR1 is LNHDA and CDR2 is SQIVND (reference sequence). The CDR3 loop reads CASSTNQAQDRNTIYF. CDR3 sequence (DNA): TGTGCCAGTAGTACTAACCAGGCCCAAGACCGAAACACCATATATTTT. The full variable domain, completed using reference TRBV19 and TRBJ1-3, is DGGITQSPKYLFRKEGQNVTLSCEQNLNHDAMYWYRQDPGQGLRLIYYSQIVNDFQKGDIAEGYSVSREKKESFPLTVTSAQKNPTAFYLCASSTNQAQDRNTIYFGEGSWLTVV.

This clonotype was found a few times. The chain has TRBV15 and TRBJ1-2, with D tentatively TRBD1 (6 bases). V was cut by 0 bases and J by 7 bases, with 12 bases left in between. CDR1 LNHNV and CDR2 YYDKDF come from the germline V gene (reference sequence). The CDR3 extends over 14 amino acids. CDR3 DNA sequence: TGTGCCACCAGCAGAGACCTACAGGGATCTGGCTACACCTTC. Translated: CATSRDLQGSGYTF.